This paragraph reports one T cell receptor (beta chain). Symptom resolution, clearance, or two negative PCRs marked donors in Cohort 3 as recovered. The data were taken from a study of blood T cell repertoires in COVID-19. Here immunoSEQ multiplex PCR was the method, and the copy in TCRdb shows in-frame clones only, minus some. The sample comprises roughly 250,000 clones, approximately 85% of which are singletons, and roughly 4.3% rests with the top ten. Germline loops: CDR1 SGHRS, CDR2 YFSETQ. This CDR3 has 13 amino acids. The V gene lost 4 bases and the J gene lost 5 bases, with 12 bases spanning the gap.

The chain recombines TRBV5-1 with TRBJ1-2; possibly TRBD1 for D (5 bases). Sequences were obtained from PBMCs or T cells enriched from blood (not recorded which). This TCR came from a woman aged 30 to 39 who had recovered from COVID-19. CDR3 in DNA: TGCGCCAGCAGCGACGGACAAATTTATGGCTACACCTTC. It is translated as CASSDGQIYGYTF.